This is a list of T cell receptor beta chains from one sample in a study of PD-L1 blockade in urothelial cancer. The assay was immunoSEQ multiplex PCR, and TCRdb's table has in-frame clones only and misses some. The table includes about 79,000 clones, about 86% detected once. Sample: PBMCs, taken around atezolizumab (anti-PD-L1) treatment. These receptors all come from a man in his sixties with urothelial cancer. The CDR3 runs from the conserved cysteine through the conserved F or W. A D gene is named only where the DNA matches it firmly. The size field is filled for only some rows; it gives once, few, many or a size class.

TRBJ1-5	TRBD1	TRBV2	.	TGTGCCAGCACTCGGGACAGGGGAGGTCAGCCCCAGCATTTT	CASTRDRGGQPQHF
TRBJ2-2	TRBD2	TRBV5-4	once	TGTGCCAGCAGCTTGGGCCGGGGACTAGCCGGGGAGCTGTTTTTT	CASSLGRGLAGELFF
TRBJ1-2	TRBD1	TRBV6-5	.	TGTGCCAGCAGCCGGGGACAGGGTGGCGGCTACACCTTC	CASSRGQGGGYTF
TRBJ2-5	.	TRBV9	.	TGTGCCAGCAGCGAGGGGGGGGGTGGAGAGACCCAGTACTTC	CASSEGGGGETQYF
TRBJ2-3	.	TRBV28	.	TGTGCCAGCACCTTTCCCCAACCCGAAGGGAACAGGGCAATCACAGATACGCAGTATTTT	CASTFPQPEGNRAITDTQYF
TRBJ1-1	.	TRBV9	.	TGTGCCAGCAGCGTAGCCATGAACACTGAAGCTTTCTTT	CASSVAMNTEAFF
TRBJ1-5	.	TRBV30	.	TGTGCCTGGACACGCAGGGACTTTAGCAATCAGCCCCAGCATTTT	CAWTRRDFSNQPQHF
TRBJ2-3	TRBD2	TRBV5-1	.	TGCGCCAGCAGCTTGGCCTCTTCGGGACTACTTAGGGCAGATACGCAGTATTTT	CASSLASSGLLRADTQYF
TRBJ1-1	TRBD1	TRBV5-1	few	TGCGCCAGCAGCCGCAGGGAAGGGGGCAACACTGAAGCTTTCTTT	CASSRREGGNTEAFF
TRBJ2-2	TRBD1	TRBV4-3	.	TGCGCCAGCAGCGAAACAGGGGCGAACACCGGGGAGCTGTTTTTT	CASSETGANTGELFF
TRBJ2-3	TRBD2	TRBV6-6	.	TGTGCCAGCTCCACTGGGAGGGAGGCGACAGATACGCAGTATTTT	CASSTGREATDTQYF
TRBJ2-3	TRBD2	TRBV2	.	TGTGCCAGCAGCGCTAGCGGGGGGGCTGGTAGCACAGATACGCAGTATTTT	CASSASGGAGSTDTQYF
TRBJ1-2	.	TRBV13	few	TGTGCCAGCGGCAGCTATGGCTACACCTTC	CASGSYGYTF
TRBJ1-1	.	TRBV18	few	TGTGCCAGCTCACCCCCGAGGCACGGGGAAGCTTTCTTT	CASSPPRHGEAFF
TRBJ2-2	.	TRBV9	.	TGTGCCAGCAGCGTAAGTCTGGGGGCGTCGGCCACCGGGGAGCTGTTTTTT	CASSVSLGASATGELFF
TRBJ1-3	.	TRBV10-2	.	TGCGCCAGCAGGGGGAGGGGGATGAGCTACTCTGGAAACACCATATATTTT	CASRGRGMSYSGNTIYF
TRBJ2-1	.	TRBV14	.	TGTGCCAGCAGCCAAGAACAGGGTAACTACAATGAGCAGTTCTTC	CASSQEQGNYNEQFF
TRBJ1-5	.	TRBV30	few	TGTGCCTGGAGTGTACCCAGTTACAATCAGCCCCAGCATTTT	CAWSVPSYNQPQHF
TRBJ2-3	.	TRBV19	.	TGTGCCAGTAGTATAGATGCCAGGGGAGATACGCAGTATTTT	CASSIDARGDTQYF
TRBJ2-2	TRBD1	TRBV5-4	.	TGTGCCAGCAGCCCGATGGACAGGTGGACCGGGGAGCTGTTTTTT	CASSPMDRWTGELFF
TRBJ2-2	.	TRBV4-1	.	TGCGCCAGCAGCCACAGGACGAACACCGGGGAGCTGTTTTTT	CASSHRTNTGELFF
TRBJ2-6	TRBD1	TRBV7-9	.	TGTGCCAGCACTCGGGCAGGGGGTAGCTCTGGGGCCAACGTCCTGACTTTC	CASTRAGGSSGANVLTF
TRBJ1-2	.	TRBV5-1	.	TGCGCCAGCAGCTTGGGGGGCAGGCTCAGAGAGGATGGCTACACCTTC	CASSLGGRLREDGYTF
TRBJ2-7	.	TRBV27	.	TGTGCCAGCAGGAGCCGGGACTTTCCCTACGAGCAGTACTTC	CASRSRDFPYEQYF
TRBJ2-1	.	TRBV6-1	.	TGTGCCAGCAGTGAATTGACGGGGTCCCAGTTCTTC	CASSELTGSQFF
TRBJ1-6	TRBD1	TRBV30	.	TGTGCCTGGAGCAGGACAGGGTCTCCCCGGAATTCACCCCTCCACTTT	CAWSRTGSPRNSPLHF
TRBJ1-1	TRBD1	TRBV18	.	TGTGCCAGCTCACCAAACCCGGACAGGGTTGAAGCTTTCTTT	CASSPNPDRVEAFF
TRBJ1-2	TRBD1	TRBV19	.	TGTGCCAGCCGGCCACCGACAGGGGACCCCTATGGCTACACCTTC	CASRPPTGDPYGYTF
TRBJ2-7	.	TRBV7-6	.	TGTGCCAGCAGCTTAGGGTGGGGCGTTGAGCAGTACTTC	CASSLGWGVEQYF
TRBJ1-2	TRBD1	TRBV7-2	.	TGTGCCAGCAGCTTAGGACAGGGCTATGGCTACACCTTC	CASSLGQGYGYTF
TRBJ2-3	.	TRBV10-3	.	TGTGCCATCAGTGAGTGGTCAGTAAAAGTGAGGGGCACAGATACGCAGTATTTT	CAISEWSVKVRGTDTQYF
TRBJ2-7	TRBD1	TRBV5-1	.	TGCGCCAGCAGCTTGGAGACAGGGGGATTTTACGAGCAGTACTTC	CASSLETGGFYEQYF
TRBJ2-3	.	TRBV6-5	.	TGTGCCAGCAGTTACTCGAGGGCCAGCACAGATACGCAGTATTTT	CASSYSRASTDTQYF
TRBJ2-5	TRBD2	TRBV5-6	.	TGTGCCAGCAGCCCGCGGGGGGGCCTGGGAGAGACCCAGTACTTC	CASSPRGGLGETQYF
TRBJ2-5	TRBD2	TRBV11-3	once	TGTGCCAGCAGCCAACCGGGAGGGGGGGGAGAGACCCAGTACTTC	CASSQPGGGGETQYF
TRBJ2-5	TRBD1	TRBV2	.	TGTGCCAGCATGCGCTGGGACCTCCGGGACAGTCAAGAGACCCAGTACTTC	CASMRWDLRDSQETQYF
TRBJ1-4	.	TRBV9	.	TGTGCCAGCAGCGTCGGATCGGGTGTTGCTAATGAAAAACTGTTTTTT	CASSVGSGVANEKLFF
TRBJ2-1	TRBD2	TRBV7-6	once	TGTGCCAGCAGCCCAACTAGCGGGGCTCTCCGGGAGCAGTTCTTC	CASSPTSGALREQFF
TRBJ2-7	TRBD1	TRBV6-5	.	TGTGCCGTGACAGGGAATACCTACGAGCAGTACTTC	CAVTGNTYEQYF
TRBJ2-3	.	TRBV21-1	.	TGTGCCAGCAGCAAAAGTGGGGACCCTTGGGTTAAGGGGGCTTCGGAAACAGATACGCAGTATTTT	CASSKSGDPWVKGASETDTQYF
TRBJ2-3	.	TRBV6-5	.	TGTGCCAGCAGTCCTCGGAGGAAAGATACGCAGTATTTT	CASSPRRKDTQYF